This T cell receptor (beta chain) came from a study of blood T cell repertoires in COVID-19. Study at large: There were acute and convalescent COVID-19 samples, and they came from the United States, Italy and Spain. Sources were T cells, B-cell-depleted T cells, or PBMCs; the material itself was cDNA or gDNA.

The CDR3 consists of 15 residues. Germline assignment: CDR1 MNHNY and CDR2 SVGAGI (reference sequence). V dropped 5 bases and J dropped 6; count of bases not matched to a gene: 13. Authors' processing steps: Cell counts per sample came from amplifying reference gene primers. Only in-frame clones appear in the TCRdb table, and some are missing; sequencing was by immunoSEQ multiplex PCR. V and J calls and clone size are as listed in that table; D and trimming were resolved from the DNA. Of 70,000 or so clones listed, around 83% are singletons. In its sample, this clone is medium-sized. Sequencing was performed on peripheral blood. The chain recombines TRBV6-6 with TRBJ2-7; TRBD1 matches 7 bases. The source of this sequence is a man aged 65 to 85 with active COVID-19. The CDR3 nucleotides are TGTGCCAGCAGTACCGGGACAGTCCAACGGGGCGAGCAGTACTTC. Protein sequence: CASSTGTVQRGEQYF.